The 23 T cell receptor beta chains given below trace back to one sample, sequenced in a study of T cell responses to AZD1222 COVID-19 vaccine. This table comes from immunoSEQ multiplex PCR, and its TCRdb copy is limited to in-frame clones, with some not included. The sample has more than 150,000 clones, over 80% seen once. The specimen comprised peripheral blood, sampled on day 0 of AZD1222 vaccination. The receptors here all came from an adult in good health.

This chain joins TRBV6-5 and TRBJ1-5; 8 bases match TRBD1. CDR1 and CDR2 from the germline V gene are MNHEY and SVGAGI. This CDR3 is built from 14 residues. V dropped 8 bases and J dropped 2; count of bases not matched to a gene: 5. For the CDR3, the DNA is TGTGCCAGCCAGCCAGGGGGCGGCAATCAGCCCCAGCATTTT. Protein: CASQPGGGNQPQHF.

About this clone: A junction end diverges from the germline sequence, so it may reflect a read error. Other DNA sequences in this sample translate to the same CDR3. The chain employs TRBV7-9 and TRBJ1-3; D ambiguous. Germline values: CDR1 SEHNR, CDR2 FQNEAQ (reference sequence). The CDR3 extends over 12 amino acids. In nucleotides, the CDR3 is TGTGCCAGCAGCTCTACTGGGAACACCATATATTTT. Its protein is CASSSTGNTIYF.

The chain employs TRBV7-2 and TRBJ2-3; weak D call: TRBD2 (7 bases). V was shortened by 1 base and J by 6 bases, with 11 bases between the two germline ends. The CDR3 is 14 residues long. Germline values: CDR1 SGHTA, CDR2 FQGNSA. The CDR3 bases are TGTGCCAGCAGCTTAGGGCGGGGGCGCGATACGCAGTATTTT. It encodes CASSLGRGRDTQYF.

V and J are TRBV19 and TRBJ1-2; 8 bases are a match to TRBD1. CDR1 is LNHDA, CDR2 SQIVND, per germline (reference sequence). Trimming took 6 bases from V and 4 from J; bases not matched to a gene: 10. This CDR3 region has 15 residues. The CDR3 sequence: CASSLGQELSYGYTF. The CDR3 DNA is TGTGCCAGTAGCCTGGGACAGGAGCTCTCCTATGGCTACACCTTC.

The rearrangement links TRBV9 to TRBJ2-1; 10 bases agree with TRBD2. Germline values: CDR1 SGDLS, CDR2 YYNGEE. CDR3 size: 16 residues. Trimming took 0 bases from V and 6 from J; bases not matched to a gene: 6. The CDR3 sequence is CASSVGGSGGINEQFF. In DNA, the CDR3 is TGTGCCAGCAGCGTAGGAGGTAGCGGGGGGATCAATGAGCAGTTCTTC.

The chain recombines TRBV28 with TRBJ1-1; D not resolved. CDR3 length: 13 amino acids. Germline CDR1 MDHEN, CDR2 SYDVKM. V lost 0 bases, J lost 3 bases, and 5 bases lay in between. CDR3 DNA: TGTGCCAGCAGTTTATGGGGGTACACTGAAGCTTTCTTT. This codes for CASSLWGYTEAFF.

This rearrangement joins TRBV7-9 to TRBJ2-7, with D possibly TRBD2 on 5 matching bases. CDR1 is SEHNR and CDR2 is FQNEAQ in the germline V gene (reference sequence). The CDR3 runs 12 residues. V shed 5 bases and J shed 3 bases, with 8 bases lying between them. The CDR3 DNA reads TGTGCCAGCAGCCCGGACTTCTACGAGCAGTACTTC. Translating gives CASSPDFYEQYF. The variable domain in full, with the rest retrieved from reference TRBV7-9 and TRBJ2-7, is DTGVSQNPRHKITKRGQNVTFRCDPISEHNRLYWYRQTLGQGPEFLTYFQNEAQLEKSRLLSDRFSAERPKGSFSTLEIQRTEQGDSAMYLCASSPDFYEQYFGPGTRLTVT.

The chain is built from TRBV7-9 and TRBJ1-1; no firm D call. Trimming removed 5 bases from V and 1 base from J, with 11 bases in between. CDR3 length equals 14 residues. Germline CDR1 and CDR2: SEHNR and FQNEAQ (reference sequence). CDR3 nucleotides: TGTGCCAGCAGCATTCCCTTGGGGAACACTGAAGCTTTCTTT. This gives the protein CASSIPLGNTEAFF. Supplemented by reference TRBV7-9 and TRBJ1-1, the full variable domain reads DTGVSQNPRHKITKRGQNVTFRCDPISEHNRLYWYRQTLGQGPEFLTYFQNEAQLEKSRLLSDRFSAERPKGSFSTLEIQRTEQGDSAMYLCASSIPLGNTEAFFGQGTRLTVV.

The genes are TRBV4-1 and TRBJ2-3; 13 positions agree with TRBD2. Germline-derived CDR1 and CDR2 are MGHRA and YSYEKL. V shed 1 base and J 7 bases; nucleotides not matched to a gene: 8. This CDR3 region has 17 residues. DNA of the CDR3: TGCGCCAGCAGCCAAGGAACTAGCGGGAGGGTTTTGAATACGCAGTATTTT. Protein: CASSQGTSGRVLNTQYF.

The chain is built from TRBV2 and TRBJ1-1, with a possible D match to TRBD1 (5 bases). The germline V gene has CDR1 SNHLY and CDR2 FYNNEI. Trimming pared 5 bases from V and 4 bases from J, leaving 11 bases between. This CDR3 contains 13 residues. The CDR3 loop reads CASSPQGPTEAFF. The CDR3 DNA reads TGTGCCAGCAGTCCTCAGGGTCCCACTGAAGCTTTCTTT.

This clone has a single count. The chain couples TRBV2 to TRBJ1-5; no definite D call. This CDR3 spans 11 amino acids. Trimming cost V 6 bases and J 5 bases, with 5 bases left between them. CDR1 and CDR2 from the germline V gene are SNHLY and FYNNEI. CDR3 sequence reads: CASREDQPQHF. The CDR3 nucleotides are TGTGCCAGCAGGGAGGATCAGCCCCAGCATTTT.

This sequence joins TRBV7-8 and TRBJ1-1, with D unresolved. The CDR3 has 13 amino acids. Trimming shortened V by 5 bases and J by 3 bases, and 10 bases separated the two germline ends. Germline assignment: CDR1 SGHVS and CDR2 FQNEAQ. CDR3: CASSPYGYTEAFF. For the CDR3, the DNA is TGTGCCAGCAGCCCATACGGATACACTGAAGCTTTCTTT.

The chain uses TRBV20-1 and TRBJ1-1; TRBD1 might be the D (5 bases). With 5 bases removed from V and 8 bases from J, the gap between germline ends came to 12 bases. Germline V gene sequence: CDR1 DFQATT, CDR2 SNEGSKA (reference sequence). This CDR3 is built from 11 residues. CDR3 DNA: TGCAGTGCTGGGCAGGGCCGCGAAGCTTTCTTT. Its translation: CSAGQGREAFF.

The V and J genes are TRBV7-2 and TRBJ2-5, with unresolved D. This CDR3 is 11 amino acids long. Germline V CDR1 and CDR2: SGHTA, FQGNSA. V lost 1 base, J lost 6 bases, and 3 bases lay in between. This CDR3 is CASSLGKTQYF. CDR3 nucleotide sequence: TGTGCCAGCAGCTTAGGAAAGACCCAGTACTTC.

V gene TRBV28 combines with J gene TRBJ2-3; 8 nucleotides line up with TRBD2. The CDR3 contains 15 residues. CDR1 and CDR2 from the germline V gene are MDHEN and SYDVKM. J was trimmed by 2 bases and V by 3 bases; bases with no gene match: 4. The CDR3 sequence is CASSFLAGLTDTQYF. The CDR3 DNA is TGTGCCAGCAGTTTTTTAGCGGGGCTCACAGATACGCAGTATTTT.

This chain joins TRBV4-1 and TRBJ2-1; 12 bases match TRBD2. The CDR3 has 16 residues. Germline V gene data show CDR1 as MGHRA and CDR2 as YSYEKL. The V gene end was trimmed by 6 bases and the J gene end by 6 bases; junction bases not matched to a gene: 9. In DNA form, the CDR3 reads TGCGCCAGCAGGGAAACAGGACTAGCGGGGAGCAATGAGCAGTTCTTC. Translated, it gives CASRETGLAGSNEQFF.

This chain joins TRBV6-5 and TRBJ1-1; 8 bases fit TRBD1. The junction had 10 bases not matched to a gene; V was cut back by 8 bases and J by 5 bases. The CDR3 totals 14 residues. The germline gives CDR1 MNHEY, CDR2 SVGAGI. The CDR3 loop is CASSRRGRETEAFF. As DNA, the CDR3 is TGTGCCAGCTCCCGCAGGGGGCGAGAGACTGAAGCTTTCTTT.

This clone has a single count. CDR3 loop: CASTEDGRNTEAFF. DNA of the CDR3: TGTGCCAGCACCGAAGATGGGCGGAACACTGAAGCTTTCTTT. The V and J genes are TRBV28 and TRBJ1-1; D remains ambiguous. The CDR3 runs to 14 residues. Trimming left V 7 bases short and J 1 base short, with 13 bases between. Per germline, CDR1 MDHEN and CDR2 SYDVKM.

This chain links TRBV6-5 with TRBJ1-1, with 12 bases identical to TRBD1. This CDR3 has 16 residues. J gave up 2 bases and V 2 bases, and 3 bases lay outside the gene matches. Germline assignment: CDR1 MNHEY and CDR2 SVGAGI. CDR3: CASSYGGTGGNTEAFF. CDR3 nucleotide sequence: TGTGCCAGCAGTTACGGAGGGACAGGGGGCAACACTGAAGCTTTCTTT.

The rearrangement uses TRBV28 and TRBJ1-1; TRBD1 is a possible D gene (5 bases). The CDR3 is 16 amino acids. Trimming left V 4 bases short and J 1 base short, with 16 bases between. CDR1 and CDR2 (germline): MDHEN, SYDVKM. The CDR3 bases are TGTGCCAGCAGTTCTCAGGGTTGGGGGACGAACACTGAAGCTTTCTTT. Translating it yields CASSSQGWGTNTEAFF.

This chain links TRBV7-9 with TRBJ2-5; weak D call: TRBD2 (6 bases). The V and J ends lost 6 bases and 2 bases respectively, with 10 bases between them. In germline, CDR1 is SEHNR, CDR2 FQNEAQ (reference sequence). This CDR3 is 13 amino acids long. The CDR3 sequence: CASRIAAQETQYF. The CDR3 DNA follows: TGTGCCAGCAGGATAGCGGCTCAAGAGACCCAGTACTTC.

This chain connects TRBV7-8 to TRBJ2-7; D unresolved. V was clipped by 5 bases and J by 6 bases, with 11 bases between them. Germline V gene sequence: CDR1 SGHVS, CDR2 FQNEAQ. This CDR3 has 12 amino acids. The CDR3 loop reads CASSPYLGEQYV. CDR3 sequence (DNA): TGTGCCAGCAGCCCCTACCTTGGCGAGCAGTACGTC.

The J gene is TRBJ1-4, the V gene TRBV28; tentative D call: TRBD1 (6 bases). The CDR3 covers 17 residues. Trimming cost V 2 bases and J 6 bases, with 19 bases left between them. Looked up from germline, CDR1 is MDHEN and CDR2 is SYDVKM. CDR3 in amino acids: CASSLGLLTQGHEKLFF. The CDR3 coding sequence is TGTGCCAGCAGTTTAGGGCTCCTTACACAGGGACATGAAAAACTGTTTTTT.